This T cell receptor (beta chain) was recovered during a study of T cell repertoires in cytomegalovirus infection. Overall study findings and caveats: HLA-C-restricted CMV-specific TCR beta clonotypes prevailed in the ex vivo response.

CDR1 and CDR2 from the germline V gene are DFQATT and SNEGSKA (reference sequence). This CDR3 is 13 amino acids long. Details on this clonotype: The target antigen is unknown. Its ends do not fully match the called genes, so a read error is possible.

Each CDR3 protein is one row after TCRdb ran MiXCR on the reads. The sample includes 200,000 or so distinct CDR3 sequences, 35% to 40% of them seen just once. The sequenced sample was CD8+ T cells from cultured PBMCs, obtained from culture after CMV antigen stimulation. This TCR was sampled from a human donor in good health (CMV status not recorded). Some clones in this sample may be carry-over from other donors' samples. This chain links TRBV20-1 with TRBJ2-1, with D tentatively TRBD1 (6 bases). CDR3 bases: TGCAGTGCTAGGGGACACTCCGACAATGAGCAGTTCTTC. It specifies CSARGHSDNEQFF.